Ten or more counts support the clone carrying this TCR beta chain. The antigen remains undetermined. Reasons for excluding patients were uncontrolled infection, other autoimmune disease, pregnancy or lactation. Diagnoses were made from clinical symptoms, serum measures (thyroxine and TRAb), thyroid ultrasound and orbital computed tomography. CDR1 and CDR2 from the germline V gene are MNHNS and SASEGT. The CDR3 sequence is 13 residues long. With 6 bases removed from V and 0 bases from J, the gap between germline ends came to 6 bases. These data originate in a study of T cells in Graves' hyperthyroidism and ophthalmopathy. RNA transcripts yielded amplified TCR beta CDR3 regions. The HTBI set primed first-round TCR CDR3 RT-PCR. TCRdb ran MiXCR on the multiplex PCR reads and lists one entry per CDR3 protein. The sample contains about 98,000 distinct CDR3 sequences, 35% to 45% of which appear only once. Points from the study as a whole: Ophthalmopathy was separated from stable hyperthyroidism by a 13 V-J model.

The chain carries TRBV6-1 and TRBJ1-5; D remains unclear. Sequencing used peripheral blood or thyroid tissue (not recorded which). The sequence was obtained from a woman under 40 with Graves' hyperthyroidism. CDR3 region: CASRGSSNQPQHF. CDR3 nucleotide sequence: TGTGCCAGCAGGGGAAGTAGCAATCAGCCCCAGCATTTT.